The 2 T cell receptor beta chains below all came from one sample that was sequenced in a study of blood T cells in healthy people across ages. Then a second PCR, running about 6 to 12 cycles, was carried out with a sample-barcoded 5' primer and a J-beta primer mix. One entry per CDR3 protein results from TCRdb running MiXCR on the 5' RACE reads. The sample consists of roughly 800,000 distinct CDR3 sequences, over 45% of them appearing once. The sample taken for sequencing was blood. These receptors were taken from a man aged 30-40 years in good health.

Of note for this clonotype: The junction shows a germline mismatch at one end, possibly a read error. V gene TRBV20-1 combines with J gene TRBJ2-4; the match to TRBD1 covers 8 bases. The CDR3 extends over 12 amino acids. The germline gives CDR1 DFQATT, CDR2 SNEGSKA (reference sequence). CDR3 DNA sequence: TGCAGTGCTCGAGACAGGGGAACATTTCAGTACTTC. This encodes CSARDRGTFQYF.

The V call is TRBV12-5, the J call TRBJ2-5; D may correspond to TRBD1 or TRBD2 (6 bases each). The V and J ends lost 5 bases and 4 bases respectively, with 14 bases between them. Germline V CDR1 and CDR2: LGHNT, FRNRAP. This CDR3 comprises 14 residues. The CDR3 spells CASGTEGGRETQYF. CDR3 bases: TGTGCTAGTGGTACCGAGGGGGGCAGAGAGACCCAGTACTTC. The full variable domain, in which reference TRBV12-5 and TRBJ2-5 provide the parts outside the CDR3, is DARVTQTPRHKVTEMGQEVTMRCQPILGHNTVFWYRQTMMQGLELLAYFRNRAPLDDSGMPKDRFSAEMPDATLATLKIQPSEPRDSAVYFCASGTEGGRETQYFGPGTRLLVL.